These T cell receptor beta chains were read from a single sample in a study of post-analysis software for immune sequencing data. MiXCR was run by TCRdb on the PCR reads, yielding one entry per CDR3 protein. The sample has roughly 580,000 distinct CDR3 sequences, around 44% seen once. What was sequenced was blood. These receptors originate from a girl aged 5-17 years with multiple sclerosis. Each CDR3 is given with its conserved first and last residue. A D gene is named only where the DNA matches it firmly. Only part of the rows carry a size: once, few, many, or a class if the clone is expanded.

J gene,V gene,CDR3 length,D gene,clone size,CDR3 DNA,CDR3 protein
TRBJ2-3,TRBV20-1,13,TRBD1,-,TGCAGTGCGGGCCGGGACAGGAAAGATACGCAGTATTTT,CSAGRDRKDTQYF
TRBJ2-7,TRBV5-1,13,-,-,TGCGCCAGCAGCCCGGGGTCCACCTACGAGCAGTACTTC,CASSPGSTYEQYF
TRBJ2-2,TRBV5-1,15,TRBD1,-,TGCGCCAGCAGCCTGACAGGGGGCAACACCGGGGAGCTGTTTTTT,CASSLTGGNTGELFF
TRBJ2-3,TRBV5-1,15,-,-,TGCGCCAGCAGCGGGGAGGGGGCCAGCACAGATACGCAGTATTTT,CASSGEGASTDTQYF
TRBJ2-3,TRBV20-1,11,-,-,TGCAGTGCTAGAGGTACAGATACGCAGTATTTT,CSARGTDTQYF
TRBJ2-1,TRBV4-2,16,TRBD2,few,TGTGCCAGCAGCCAAGATCCAGCGGGGGCATACAATGAGCAGTTCTTC,CASSQDPAGAYNEQFF
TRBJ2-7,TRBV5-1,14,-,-,TGCGCCAGCAGCTCCCTTGCGGGGCTCGACGAGCAGTACTTC,CASSSLAGLDEQYF
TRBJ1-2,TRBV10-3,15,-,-,TGTGCCATCAGTGAGTTTGAAAATCTATTCTATGGCTACACCTTC,CAISEFENLFYGYTF
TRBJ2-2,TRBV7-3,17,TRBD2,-,TGTGCCAGCAGCCCAGGAAAGCGGGGGGGCCACACCGGGGAGCTGTTTTTT,CASSPGKRGGHTGELFF
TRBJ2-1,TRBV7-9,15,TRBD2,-,TGTGCCAGCAGTTCGACTAGCGGGGGGCCCAATGAGCAGTTCTTC,CASSSTSGGPNEQFF
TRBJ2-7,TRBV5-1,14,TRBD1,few,TGCGCCAGCTTCGGAGGACAGGGGGCATACGAGCAGTACTTC,CASFGGQGAYEQYF
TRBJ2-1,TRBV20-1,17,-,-,TGCAGTGCTAGCGCGACCAGGGGGGGCAAATCATACAATGAGCAGTTCTTC,CSASATRGGKSYNEQFF
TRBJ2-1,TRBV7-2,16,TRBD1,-,TGTGCCAGCAGCTTAAATCCGGGACAGGGGGCCAGTGAGCAGTTCTTC,CASSLNPGQGASEQFF
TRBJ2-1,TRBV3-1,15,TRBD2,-,TGTGCCAGCAGCCTTAGCGGGGGGCCTTGGAATGGGCAGTTCTTC,CASSLSGGPWNGQFF
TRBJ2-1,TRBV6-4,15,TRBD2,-,TGTGCCAGCAGTGACAGGACTAGCGGGAGGCTTGAGCAGTTCTTC,CASSDRTSGRLEQFF
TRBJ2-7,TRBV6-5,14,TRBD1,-,TGTGCCAGCAGCCGGGACAGGGGAATCTACGAGCAGTACTTC,CASSRDRGIYEQYF
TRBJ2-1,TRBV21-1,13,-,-,TGTGCCAGCAGCAGGAAGGGTTACAATGAGCAGTTCTTC,CASSRKGYNEQFF
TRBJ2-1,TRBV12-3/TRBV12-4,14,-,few,TGTGCCAGCAACCCGACTGGCGACTACAATGAGCAGTTCTTC,CASNPTGDYNEQFF
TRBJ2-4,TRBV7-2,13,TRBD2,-,TGTGCCAGCAGCTGGGGAGGGAGAAACATTCAGTACTTC,CASSWGGRNIQYF
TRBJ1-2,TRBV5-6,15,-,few,TGTGCCAGCAGCACGACTTTTTGGACGGACTATGGCTACACCTTC,CASSTTFWTDYGYTF
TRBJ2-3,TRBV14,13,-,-,TGTGCCAGCAGCTTTTTGGGGGTAGATACGCAGTATTTT,CASSFLGVDTQYF
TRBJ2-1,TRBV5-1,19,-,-,TGCGCCAGCAGCTTGCGTGGGGACACAAGGAGGCCCCGCTACAATGAGCAGTTCTTC,CASSLRGDTRRPRYNEQFF
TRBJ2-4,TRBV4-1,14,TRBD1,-,TGCGCCAGCAGCCACCCAGGGGGCGAAGACATTCAGTACTTC,CASSHPGGEDIQYF
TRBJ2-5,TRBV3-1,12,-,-,TGTGCCAGCAGCCAAGTAGACGAGACCCAGTACTTC,CASSQVDETQYF
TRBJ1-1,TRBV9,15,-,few,TGTGCCAGCAGCCCCCGGGAGGGTGGGAACACTGAAGCTTTCTTT,CASSPREGGNTEAFF
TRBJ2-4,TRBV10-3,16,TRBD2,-,TGTGCCATCAGTGACCGGACTAGCGGGAGTATGGACATTCAGTACTTC,CAISDRTSGSMDIQYF
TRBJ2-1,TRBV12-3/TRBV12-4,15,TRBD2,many,TGTGCCAGCAGTCCTAGCGGGGGGGCCTATAATGAGCAGTTCTTC,CASSPSGGAYNEQFF
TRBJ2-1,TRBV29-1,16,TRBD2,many,TGCAGCGTAGAACCAATGACTAGCGGCGTATCCAATGAGCAGTTCTTC,CSVEPMTSGVSNEQFF
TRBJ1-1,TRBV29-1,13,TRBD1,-,TGCAGCGCGGTGGGACAGTTGAACACTGAAGCTTTCTTT,CSAVGQLNTEAFF
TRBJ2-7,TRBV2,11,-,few,TGTGCCAGCTATCGGCGCTACGAGCAGTACTTC,CASYRRYEQYF
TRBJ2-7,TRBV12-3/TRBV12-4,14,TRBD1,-,TGTGCCAGCAGACCAGGGGGCCCCCCCTACGAGCAGTACTTC,CASRPGGPPYEQYF
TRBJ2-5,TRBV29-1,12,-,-,TGCAGCGTTGAAAAGGGGCAAGAGACCCAGTACTTC,CSVEKGQETQYF
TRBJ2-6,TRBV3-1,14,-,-,TGTGCCAGCAACCCTTGGCTCGGGGCCAACGTCCTGACTTTC,CASNPWLGANVLTF
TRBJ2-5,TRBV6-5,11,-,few,TGTGCCAGCGGCCACGGGGCGACCCAGTACTTC,CASGHGATQYF
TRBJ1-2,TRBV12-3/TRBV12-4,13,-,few,TGTGCCAGCATGAGGGGGGGCGGGTATGGCTACACCTTC,CASMRGGGYGYTF
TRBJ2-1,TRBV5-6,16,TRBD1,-,TGTGCCAGCAGCTTCCCCGGGACAGGGAGATGGAATGAGCAGTTCTTC,CASSFPGTGRWNEQFF
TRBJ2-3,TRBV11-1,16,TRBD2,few,TGTGCCAGCAGCGTAATAGCGGGAGAGGGCACAGATACGCAGTATTTT,CASSVIAGEGTDTQYF
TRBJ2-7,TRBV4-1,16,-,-,TGCGCCAGCAGCCACGTCCAGGGTCAAAGCTCCTACGAGCAGTACTTC,CASSHVQGQSSYEQYF
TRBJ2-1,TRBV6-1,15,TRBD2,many,TGTGCCAGCAGTGGGACTAGCGGCTCCTACAATGAGCAGTTCTTC,CASSGTSGSYNEQFF
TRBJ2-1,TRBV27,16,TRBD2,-,TGTGCCAGCAGTTTAAGGCGGGAGGAGTATTGGAATGAGCAGTTCTTC,CASSLRREEYWNEQFF
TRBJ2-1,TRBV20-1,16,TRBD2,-,TGCAGTGCTAGAGATCCCGGACTAGCGGGCCACAATGAGCAGTTCTTC,CSARDPGLAGHNEQFF
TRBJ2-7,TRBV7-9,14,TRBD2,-,TGTGCCAGCAGCTTAGAGGCGGGAGGGCACGAGCAGTACTTC,CASSLEAGGHEQYF
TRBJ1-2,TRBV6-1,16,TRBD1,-,TGTGCCAGCAGTGATGACCCGGACAGGATTAACTATGGCTACACCTTC,CASSDDPDRINYGYTF
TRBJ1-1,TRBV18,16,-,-,TGTGCCAGCTCGCATATTAGACAGCAGGGGAACACTGAAGCTTTCTTT,CASSHIRQQGNTEAFF
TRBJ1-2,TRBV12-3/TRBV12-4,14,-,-,TGTGCCAGCAGCTATGCCTTGGGAGACTATGGCTACACCTTC,CASSYALGDYGYTF
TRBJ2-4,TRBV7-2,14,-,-,TGTGCCAGCAGCCCAGGCCTCCGAAGGTGGGAGCAGTACTTC,CASSPGLRRWEQYF
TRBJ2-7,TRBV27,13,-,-,TGTGCCAGCAGTTTTACGGACACCTACGAGCAGTACTTC,CASSFTDTYEQYF
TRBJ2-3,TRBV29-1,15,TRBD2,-,TGCAGCGTTGACCCTAGCGGGGGTATCACAGATACGCAGTATTTT,CSVDPSGGITDTQYF
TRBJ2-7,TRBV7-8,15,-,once,TGTGCCAGCAGCTTATCCCGTTTCCCCTCCTACGAGCAGTACTTC,CASSLSRFPSYEQYF